The 21 T cell receptor beta chains below come from one sample, sequenced in a study of blood T cell repertoires in COVID-19. Profiling relied on immunoSEQ multiplex PCR, and the TCRdb table lists in-frame clones only, not all of them. The sample carries fewer than 400,000 clones, approximately 88% recorded once. The sample taken for sequencing was PBMCs or T cells enriched from blood (not recorded which). The receptors were sampled from a man aged 25-45 years who had recovered from COVID-19.

For this clone: Other DNA sequences in the same sample also yield this CDR3. The chain carries TRBV28 and TRBJ1-2; no clear D gene. V was cut by 5 bases and J by 2 bases, with 9 bases left in between. Germline assignment: CDR1 MDHEN and CDR2 SYDVKM. The CDR3 sequence is 13 residues long. CDR3 region: CASSPTPNYGYTF. In DNA, the CDR3 is TGTGCCAGCAGTCCTACGCCAAACTATGGCTACACCTTC.

The chain links TRBV5-1 to TRBJ2-7; 10 bases agree with TRBD1. Germline V gene lookup returns CDR1 SGHRS and CDR2 YFSETQ. Trimming at V came to 3 bases and at J to 1 base, leaving 1 base not matched to a gene. This CDR3 contains 14 residues. The CDR3 nucleotides read TGCGCCAGCAGCTGGGGACAGGGGTCCTACGAGCAGTACTTC. Amino acids: CASSWGQGSYEQYF. The whole variable domain, remainder taken from reference TRBV5-1 and TRBJ2-7, is KAGVTQTPRYLIKTRGQQVTLSCSPISGHRSVSWYQQTPGQGLQFLFEYFSETQRNKGNFPGRFSGRQFSNSRSEMNVSTLELGDSALYLCASSWGQGSYEQYFGPGTRLTVT.

In this sample, this clone turned up once. Within the sample, other DNA sequences also encode this same CDR3. The chain has TRBV5-6 and TRBJ2-7, with TRBD1 matching over 7 bases. CDR3 length equals 13 residues. Germline CDR1 reads SGHDT; CDR2 reads YYEEEE. The trim removed 2 bases at V and 4 bases at J, leaving 3 bases unmatched. The CDR3 region has the DNA TGTGCCAGCAGCTTAGGGGGCGGGTACGAGCAGTACTTC. Protein product: CASSLGGGYEQYF.

The chain recombines TRBV4-2 with TRBJ1-4; D perhaps matches TRBD1 (5 bases). In germline, CDR1 is LGHNA, CDR2 YNFKEQ. Trimming took off 5 bases at V and 4 bases at J, with 20 bases between the two ends. CDR3 length equals 17 residues. This CDR3 reads CASSASPHGANNEKLFF. CDR3 coding DNA: TGTGCCAGCAGCGCAAGTCCACATGGGGCCAATAATGAAAAACTGTTTTTT.

The rearrangement uses TRBV24-1 and TRBJ2-5, with 11 positions matching TRBD1. The CDR3 is 13 amino acids. CDR1 KGHDR and CDR2 SFDVKD come from the germline V gene. With V trimmed by 10 bases and J by 5 bases, 5 bases remained unmatched. The CDR3: CATGTGGWETQYF. Written as DNA, the CDR3 is TGTGCCACTGGGACAGGGGGATGGGAGACCCAGTACTTC.

The chain employs TRBV6-1 and TRBJ1-5; TRBD1 matches 10 bases. Losses at the gene ends were 3 bases for V and 3 bases for J; bases not matched to a gene: 2. Germline V lookup: CDR1 MNHNS, CDR2 SASEGT. The CDR3 is 15 amino acids. The CDR3 nucleotides read TGTGCCAGCAGTGAGGGACAGGGGTTCAATCAGCCCCAGCATTTT. It codes for CASSEGQGFNQPQHF.

V usage is TRBV11-2 and J usage is TRBJ2-1; the D gene is possibly TRBD1 (5 bases). In germline, CDR1 is SGHAT, CDR2 FQNNGV. The ends were cut back, 4 bases at V and 6 bases at J, with 22 bases in the middle. This CDR3 spans 17 amino acids. The CDR3 DNA is TGTGCCAGCAGCTCGCTTCAGGGTCGCCGCCCAGTCAATGAGCAGTTCTTC. It specifies CASSSLQGRRPVNEQFF.

This chain connects TRBV5-1 to TRBJ1-6; TRBD1 might be the D (6 bases). This CDR3 has 15 amino acids. The V end lost 5 bases, the J end lost 7 bases, and 16 bases lay between the germline ends. CDR1 and CDR2 (germline): SGHRS, YFSETQ. CDR3 loop: CASSPDGQSNSPLHF. The CDR3 DNA sequence: TGCGCCAGCAGTCCCGACGGACAGTCGAATTCACCCCTCCACTTT.

This rearrangement joins TRBV19 to TRBJ1-2, with 8 nucleotides matching TRBD1. The CDR3 runs to 15 residues. Losses at the gene ends were 1 base for V and 6 bases for J; bases not matched to a gene: 7. CDR1 and CDR2 (germline): LNHDA, SQIVND (reference sequence). The CDR3 nucleotides read TGTGCCAGTAGTATAGGAATCGCAGGGGGCGATGGCTACACCTTC. Its protein product is CASSIGIAGGDGYTF.

J is TRBJ2-7 and V is TRBV5-1; 10 bases align to TRBD2. The germline gives CDR1 SGHRS, CDR2 YFSETQ. V shed 3 bases and J 4 bases; nucleotides not matched to a gene: 7. This CDR3 contains 15 residues. The chain's CDR3 is CASSSLAGGEYEQYF. Written as DNA, the CDR3 is TGCGCCAGCAGCTCATTAGCGGGGGGAGAGTACGAGCAGTACTTC. The entire variable domain, with the rest obtained from reference TRBV5-1 and TRBJ2-7, is as follows: KAGVTQTPRYLIKTRGQQVTLSCSPISGHRSVSWYQQTPGQGLQFLFEYFSETQRNKGNFPGRFSGRQFSNSRSEMNVSTLELGDSALYLCASSSLAGGEYEQYFGPGTRLTVT.

The V and J genes are TRBV7-8 and TRBJ2-1, with 7 bases fitting TRBD1. The germline V gene encodes CDR1 SGHVS and CDR2 FQNEAQ. J gave up 6 bases and V 3 bases, and 5 bases lay outside the gene matches. The CDR3 length is 14 residues. CDR3 coding DNA: TGTGCCAGCAGCTTGAGACAGGGTACCAATGAGCAGTTCTTC. Translation: CASSLRQGTNEQFF.

This sequence joins TRBV28 and TRBJ2-2, with 11 bases identical to TRBD1. The CDR3 length is 15 residues. Trimming removed 4 bases from V and 7 bases from J; junction bases left unmatched: 5. Germline lookup yields CDR1 MDHEN and CDR2 SYDVKM. The CDR3 reads CASSSGQGEVGELFF. DNA for the CDR3: TGTGCCAGCAGTTCGGGACAGGGGGAAGTCGGGGAGCTGTTTTTT.

This clone appeared a few times. This sequence joins TRBV5-5 and TRBJ1-6; possibly TRBD1 for D (6 bases). Between the trimmed V and J ends, which lost 0 bases and 7 bases, there was a span of 14 bases. Germline V gene data show CDR1 as SGHKS and CDR2 as YYEKEE (reference sequence). This CDR3 comprises 16 residues. The CDR3 DNA follows: TGTGCCAGCAGCTTGGCCGCGGGGGCGAGAAATTCACCCCTCCACTTT. Amino acid sequence: CASSLAAGARNSPLHF.

The chain links TRBV7-6 to TRBJ2-7; D is ambiguous. Germline V gene sequence: CDR1 SGHVS, CDR2 FNYEAQ. This CDR3 spans 15 amino acids. With 1 base removed from V and 1 base from J, the gap between germline ends came to 11 bases. CDR3 in amino acids: CASSLERGSSYEQYF. The CDR3 DNA reads TGTGCCAGCAGCTTAGAGCGCGGCTCATCCTACGAGCAGTACTTC. The full variable domain, in which reference TRBV7-6 and TRBJ2-7 provide the parts outside the CDR3, is GAGVSQSPRYKVTKRGQDVALRCDPISGHVSLYWYRQALGQGPEFLTYFNYEAQQDKSGLPNDRFSAERPEGSISTLTIQRTEQRDSAMYRCASSLERGSSYEQYFGPGTRLTVT.

The chain combines TRBV12-5 with TRBJ2-2; D might be TRBD1 (6 bases). CDR1 and CDR2 from the germline V gene are LGHNT and FRNRAP. Trimming shortened V by 6 bases and J by 7 bases, and 21 bases separated the two germline ends. The CDR3 length is 16 residues. The CDR3 bases are TGTGCTAGTGGCCAATTGGACAGTCTGTTAGTCGGGGAGCTGTTTTTT. Its translation: CASGQLDSLLVGELFF.

V usage is TRBV27 and J usage is TRBJ2-2; D ambiguous. Germline V gene lookup returns CDR1 MNHEY and CDR2 SMNVEV (reference sequence). The CDR3 totals 15 residues. The germline V and J ends were trimmed by 0 bases and 8 bases, with 13 bases remaining between them. The CDR3: CASSLSPTGRGELFF. As DNA, the CDR3 is TGTGCCAGCAGTTTATCTCCAACGGGTAGGGGGGAGCTGTTTTTT.

This sequence joins TRBV24-1 and TRBJ1-2; 8 bases match TRBD1. The CDR3 has 15 amino acids. The germline gives CDR1 KGHDR, CDR2 SFDVKD. Losses at the gene ends were 5 bases for V and 0 bases for J; bases not matched to a gene: 4. CDR3 bases: TGTGCCACCAGTGCCCGGACAGGGACTAACTATGGCTACACCTTC. It codes for CATSARTGTNYGYTF.

The V and J genes are TRBV11-2 and TRBJ2-7; weak D call: TRBD1 (6 bases). Looked up from germline, CDR1 is SGHAT and CDR2 is FQNNGV. With 6 bases removed from V and 1 base from J, the gap between germline ends came to 13 bases. The CDR3 spans 14 residues. In DNA form, the CDR3 reads TGTGCCAGCAGGACACGGGGACATTCCTACGAGCAGTACTTC. Protein sequence: CASRTRGHSYEQYF.

The V gene is TRBV28, the J gene TRBJ1-2; D is perhaps TRBD1 (6 bases). This CDR3 has 14 residues. The V end lost 5 bases, the J end lost 3 bases, and 13 bases lay between the germline ends. Germline values: CDR1 MDHEN, CDR2 SYDVKM. CDR3 region: CASSPGVPYYGYTF. In DNA, the CDR3 is TGTGCCAGCAGTCCAGGGGTCCCCTACTATGGCTACACCTTC.

This clone came up once. V and J are TRBV21-1 and TRBJ1-4. TRBV21-1 is marked as a pseudogene. The CDR3 sequence is 14 residues long. CDR3 residues: CASSKPGSASKLFF. For the CDR3, the DNA is TGTGCCAGCAGCAAACCGGGGAGTGCGTCGAAACTGTTTTTT.

The CDR3 DNA sequence: TGTGCCAGCTCACCGACAGGGGAAAATTCACCCCTCCACTTT. It yields the protein CASSPTGENSPLHF. The genes are TRBV18 and TRBJ1-6; 8 bases map to TRBD1. V was clipped by 3 bases and J by 7 bases; unmatched bases: 2. CDR1 is KGHSH and CDR2 is LQKENI in the germline V gene. The CDR3 is 14 residues long.